These T cell receptor beta chains were read from a single sample in a study of blood T cell repertoires in COVID-19. Using immunoSEQ multiplex PCR, the repertoire was profiled, and TCRdb retains in-frame clones only, with some absent. The sample shows over 250,000 clones, around 86% of them seen only once. The specimen was peripheral blood. The receptors stem from a human donor in a cohort sampled during active COVID-19. Both conserved end residues are part of each CDR3. A D gene is named only where the DNA matches it firmly. Clone size is given for some rows only: seen once, a few or many times, or a class if the clone is expanded.

j_gene | d_gene | abundance | v_gene | CDR3aa | CDR3nt
TRBJ1-4 | - | few | TRBV7-6 | CASSAGTGVGEKLFF | TGTGCCAGCAGCGCGGGAACAGGCGTAGGAGAAAAACTGTTTTTT
TRBJ1-1 | TRBD1 | - | TRBV5-1 | CASREAYRGRTEAFF | TGCGCCAGCAGGGAGGCATATAGGGGGCGAACTGAAGCTTTCTTT
TRBJ2-2 | TRBD1 | once | TRBV27 | CASRPDRVNTGELFF | TGTGCCAGCAGACCCGACAGGGTGAACACCGGGGAGCTGTTTTTT
TRBJ2-6 | - | - | TRBV12-5 | CASGLVLWGAGANVLTF | TGTGCTAGTGGTTTGGTACTTTGGGGGGCTGGGGCCAACGTCCTGACTTTC
TRBJ1-1 | TRBD1 | - | TRBV29-1 | CSVAGQGIPEAFF | TGCAGCGTTGCCGGACAGGGCATACCTGAAGCTTTCTTT
TRBJ2-7 | - | - | TRBV2 | CASSEGQGSSYEQYF | TGTGCCAGCAGTGAAGGTCAGGGTAGCTCCTACGAGCAGTACTTC
TRBJ2-1 | TRBD2 | - | TRBV5-4 | CASSLGTSGPYNEQFF | TGTGCCAGCAGCTTGGGGACTAGCGGTCCCTACAATGAGCAGTTCTTC
TRBJ2-3 | TRBD2 | - | TRBV24-1 | CATSGGAGGGGDTQYF | TGTGCCACCAGTGGCGGAGCGGGAGGAGGAGGAGATACGCAGTATTTT
TRBJ2-2 | - | - | TRBV12-5 | CASGLSGGNYGELFF | TGTGCTAGTGGTTTATCCGGGGGTAACTACGGGGAGCTGTTTTTT
TRBJ2-7 | TRBD2 | - | TRBV19 | CASSVAGAYEQYF | TGTGCCAGTTCCGTAGCGGGGGCCTACGAGCAGTACTTC
TRBJ2-7 | - | - | TRBV21-1 | CASSKAHITDYEQYF | TGTGCCAGCAGCAAAGCGCATATTACAGACTACGAGCAGTACTTC
TRBJ2-3 | - | - | TRBV6-5 | CASSSQIQGTQYF | TGTGCCAGCAGTTCCCAAATACAGGGTACGCAGTATTTT
TRBJ1-2 | - | - | TRBV18 | CASSPFVDYGYTF | TGTGCCAGCTCACCCTTCGTCGACTATGGCTACACCTTC